This T cell receptor (beta chain) is drawn from a study of blood T cell repertoires in COVID-19. For the study at large: Samples representing acute and convalescent COVID-19 were sourced from the United States, Italy and Spain. T cells, B-cell-depleted T cells, or PBMCs provided the cDNA or gDNA that served as material.

TCRdb keeps only in-frame clones here, not all; method: immunoSEQ multiplex PCR. Of tens of thousands of clones detected, 91% appear once; the ten largest clones hold 4.8%. The CDR3 length is 13 residues. V lost 6 bases to trimming and J lost 12 bases, with 18 bases between them. Germline CDR1 is SNHLY and CDR2 is FYNNEI. Sequencing was done on a sample of peripheral blood. This clonotype originated in a woman aged 60-75 years with active COVID-19. The V call is TRBV2, the J call TRBJ2-1; maybe TRBD1 (8 bases). DNA of the CDR3: TGTGCCAGCAGGATTACAGGGGGGGATGGGCAGTTCTTC. Translation: CASRITGGDGQFF.